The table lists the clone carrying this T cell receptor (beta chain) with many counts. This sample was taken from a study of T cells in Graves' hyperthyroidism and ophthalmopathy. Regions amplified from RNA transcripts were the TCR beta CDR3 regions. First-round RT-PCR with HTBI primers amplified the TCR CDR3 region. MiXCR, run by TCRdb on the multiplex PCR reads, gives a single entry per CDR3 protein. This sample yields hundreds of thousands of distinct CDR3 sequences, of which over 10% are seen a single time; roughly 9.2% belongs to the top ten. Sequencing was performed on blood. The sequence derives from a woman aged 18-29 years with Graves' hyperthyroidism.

The CDR3 DNA sequence: TGTGCCAGCAGTACGCAGGGGCCAATGGGTGGGGCCAACGTCCTGACTTTC. Residues: CASSTQGPMGGANVLTF. The gene calls are TRBV2 and TRBJ2-6, with D possibly TRBD1 on 6 matching bases. V lost 5 bases to trimming and J lost 3 bases, with 17 bases between them. This CDR3 is 17 amino acids long. Germline V lookup: CDR1 SNHLY, CDR2 FYNNEI.